These 11 T cell receptor beta chains share one sample of origin, sequenced in a study of T cell responses to AZD1222 COVID-19 vaccine. Clones were sequenced by immunoSEQ multiplex PCR, and TCRdb holds only the in-frame ones, with some missing. The table shows under 150,000 clones, with around 90% occurring only once. The source material was peripheral blood, sampled on day 0 of AZD1222 vaccination. The receptors stem from an adult in good health.

V and J are TRBV28 and TRBJ1-1, with D perhaps TRBD1 (5 bases). CDR1 and CDR2 from the germline V gene are MDHEN and SYDVKM. V lost 3 bases and J 5 bases, leaving 13 bases between the germline ends. This CDR3 contains 14 residues. CDR3 DNA: TGTGCCAGCAGTTTTGGGGGGAAGTGGACTGAAGCTTTCTTT. This codes for CASSFGGKWTEAFF.

V is TRBV27 and J is TRBJ1-6; D unclear. V was pared by 6 bases and J by 10 bases, with 13 bases between. CDR1 MNHEY and CDR2 SMNVEV come from the germline V gene (reference sequence). This CDR3 is 13 amino acids long. The CDR3 DNA sequence: TGTGCCAGCAGGGGGAGATCAGGATCACCCCTCCACTTT. Protein product: CASRGRSGSPLHF.

The sample holds one count of this clone. This chain links TRBV24-1 with TRBJ2-2; TRBD2 matches at 7 bases. V was pared by 9 bases and J by 1 base, with 7 bases of the junction left unmatched. This CDR3 is 15 amino acids long. The V gene's germline CDR1 is KGHDR and CDR2 SFDVKD. CDR3 protein: CATAPPSGNTGELFF. The DNA for the CDR3 is TGTGCCACCGCTCCCCCTAGCGGGAACACCGGGGAGCTGTTTTTT.

The chain recombines TRBV12-5 with TRBJ1-6; D ambiguous. The CDR3 runs 17 residues. Trimming took 0 bases from V and 1 from J, leaving 10 bases between them. Germline V gene sequence: CDR1 LGHNT, CDR2 FRNRAP. This CDR3 reads CASGLVHWGSYNSPLHF. CDR3 DNA: TGTGCTAGTGGTTTGGTACACTGGGGATCCTATAATTCACCCCTCCACTTT.

The chain recombines TRBV28 with TRBJ2-1; perhaps TRBD2 as D (6 bases). V was clipped by 5 bases and J by 10 bases, with 18 bases between them. Looked up from germline, CDR1 is MDHEN and CDR2 is SYDVKM. This CDR3 region has 14 residues. In nucleotides, the CDR3 is TGTGCCAGCAGTCCCGGGGTGGGGGGAGACGAGCAGTTCTTC. It translates to CASSPGVGGDEQFF.

This chain joins TRBV2 and TRBJ2-5, with D possibly being TRBD1 (6 bases). Trimming left V 4 bases short and J 5 bases short, with 23 bases between. CDR3 length: 17 amino acids. Looked up from germline, CDR1 is SNHLY and CDR2 is FYNNEI. CDR3 in DNA: TGTGCCAGCAGTGGGGGGTCGGGACACCCTACACCGGAGACCCAGTACTTC. Translating gives CASSGGSGHPTPETQYF.

The genes are TRBV19 and TRBJ1-1; weak D call: TRBD1 (5 bases). There are 13 residues in the CDR3. V was clipped by 5 bases and J by 6 bases, with 13 bases between them. Germline V gives CDR1 LNHDA, CDR2 SQIVND (reference sequence). The CDR3 DNA reads TGTGCCAGTAGTCTCTCCAGGGTGGCTGAAGCTTTCTTT. As protein: CASSLSRVAEAFF.

This sequence joins TRBV15 and TRBJ1-2; D uncertain. CDR3 length: 15 residues. Germline CDR1 is LNHNV and CDR2 is YYDKDF (reference sequence). V was cut by 0 bases and J by 7 bases, with 15 bases left in between. The CDR3 reads CATSRDHTGIFGYTF. The CDR3 bases are TGTGCCACCAGCAGAGATCACACGGGAATATTTGGCTACACCTTC.

The chain links TRBV12-5 to TRBJ1-1; weak D call: TRBD1 (5 bases). V lost 7 bases to trimming and J lost 4 bases, with 16 bases between them. From germline, CDR1 is LGHNT and CDR2 FRNRAP. This CDR3 contains 14 residues. CDR3 residues: CASALRGGSTEAFF. The DNA of the CDR3 is TGTGCTAGTGCCCTCCGTGGGGGAAGCACTGAAGCTTTCTTT.

CDR3 amino acids: CASSYPASGAYEQYF. The CDR3 nucleotides are TGTGCCAGCAGTTACCCTGCTAGCGGGGCCTACGAGCAGTACTTC. V gene TRBV6-2 or TRBV6-3 combines with J gene TRBJ2-7; 9 bases are a match to TRBD2. The germline CDR1 and CDR2 sequences are MNHEY and SVGEGT. The CDR3 is 15 amino acids. V gave up 2 bases and J gave up 2 bases; unmatched junction bases: 4.

The chain uses TRBV4-3 and TRBJ2-3; no clear D gene. Germline V gene sequence: CDR1 LGHNA, CDR2 YSLEER. V shed 2 bases and J shed 4 bases, with 13 bases lying between them. The CDR3 is 15 amino acids. CDR3 nucleotide sequence: TGCGCCAGCAGCCAACCCTGGAGTGGGTCAGATACGCAGTATTTT. Translating gives CASSQPWSGSDTQYF.